This T cell receptor beta chain was captured in a study of cytomegalovirus exposure and HLA in healthy donors. This clone came up a few times. PCR involved 60 Vbeta and 13 Jbeta primers. Some clones are missing from TCRdb's copy, which holds only in-frame ones; the method was immunoSEQ multiplex PCR. There are tens of thousands of clones in the sample; around 80% occur only once, and 0.57% lies in the top ten. This CDR3 region has 13 residues. CDR1 and CDR2 (germline): KGHSH, LQKENI. V lost 6 bases, J lost 6 bases, and 6 bases stayed unmatched. The V call is TRBV18, the J call TRBJ1-1, with 8 nucleotides matching TRBD1. Material: PBMCs. The sequence was obtained from a man aged 25-45 years in good health and CMV-seronegative. CDR3 amino acids: CASSIGQGPEAFF. The CDR3 coding sequence is TGTGCCAGCTCTATCGGACAGGGACCTGAAGCTTTCTTT.